This record concerns one TCR beta chain sequence. In a library made to pick up alpha chains, this beta chain is a stray read with a size that means little. The CDR3 is 13 amino acids. The V gene lost 1 base and the J gene lost 4 bases, with 5 bases spanning the gap. The sample is drawn from a study of spatial heterogeneity in lung cancer. Each CDR3 protein gets one entry after TCRdb re-called the 5' RACE reads with MiXCR. The sample lists approximately 9,700 distinct CDR3 sequences; 3% to 4.5% were seen once. Time point here: blood taken at disease recurrence. Tumor, nontumor lung or frozen PBMC supplied whole RNA that was sequenced unsorted.

The material sequenced was PBMCs, taken at recurrence. The chain uses TRBV12-3 or TRBV12-4 and TRBJ1-5, with D unclear. The source is a female donor with early-stage non-small cell lung cancer. The CDR3 sequence is CASSLGANQPQHF. CDR3 nucleotide sequence: TGTGCCAGCAGTTTAGGGGCTAATCAGCCCCAGCATTTT.